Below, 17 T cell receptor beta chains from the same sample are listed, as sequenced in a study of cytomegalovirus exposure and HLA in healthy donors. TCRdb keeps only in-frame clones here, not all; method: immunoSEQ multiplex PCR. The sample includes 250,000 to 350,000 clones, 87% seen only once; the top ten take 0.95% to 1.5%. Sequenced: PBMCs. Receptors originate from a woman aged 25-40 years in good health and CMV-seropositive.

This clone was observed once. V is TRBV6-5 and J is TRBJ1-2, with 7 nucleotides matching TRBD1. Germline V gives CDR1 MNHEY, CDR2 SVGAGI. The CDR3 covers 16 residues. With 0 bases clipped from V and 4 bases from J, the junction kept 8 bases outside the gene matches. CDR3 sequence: CASSYSTAGGTYGYTF. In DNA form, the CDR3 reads TGTGCCAGCAGTTACTCGACGGCAGGGGGGACCTATGGCTACACCTTC.

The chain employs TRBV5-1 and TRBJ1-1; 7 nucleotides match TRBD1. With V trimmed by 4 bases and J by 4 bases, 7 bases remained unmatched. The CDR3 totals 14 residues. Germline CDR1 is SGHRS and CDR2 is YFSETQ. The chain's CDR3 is CASSRQGFFTEAFF. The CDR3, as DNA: TGCGCCAGCAGCCGACAGGGTTTCTTCACTGAAGCTTTCTTT. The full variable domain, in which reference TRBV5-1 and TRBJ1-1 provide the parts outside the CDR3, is KAGVTQTPRYLIKTRGQQVTLSCSPISGHRSVSWYQQTPGQGLQFLFEYFSETQRNKGNFPGRFSGRQFSNSRSEMNVSTLELGDSALYLCASSRQGFFTEAFFGQGTRLTVV.

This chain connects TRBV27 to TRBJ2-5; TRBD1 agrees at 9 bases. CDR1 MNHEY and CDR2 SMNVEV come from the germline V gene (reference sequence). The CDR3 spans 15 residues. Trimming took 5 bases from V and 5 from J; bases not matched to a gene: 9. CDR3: CASSHGTGSRETQYF. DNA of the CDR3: TGTGCCAGCAGTCACGGGACAGGGTCCCGGGAGACCCAGTACTTC.

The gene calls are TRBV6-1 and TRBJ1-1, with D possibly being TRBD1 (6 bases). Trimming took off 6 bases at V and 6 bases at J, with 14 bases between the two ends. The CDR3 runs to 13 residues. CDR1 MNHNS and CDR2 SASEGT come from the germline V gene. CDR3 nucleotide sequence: TGTGCCAGCAGCGCACAGGGATTCGCTGAAGCTTTCTTT. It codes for CASSAQGFAEAFF.

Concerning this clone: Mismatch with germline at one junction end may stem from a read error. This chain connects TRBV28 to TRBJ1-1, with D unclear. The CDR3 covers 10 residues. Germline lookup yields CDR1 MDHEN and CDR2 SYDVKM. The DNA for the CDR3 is TGTGCCAGCAGGAACATTGAAGCTTTCTTT. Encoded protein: CASRNIEAFF.

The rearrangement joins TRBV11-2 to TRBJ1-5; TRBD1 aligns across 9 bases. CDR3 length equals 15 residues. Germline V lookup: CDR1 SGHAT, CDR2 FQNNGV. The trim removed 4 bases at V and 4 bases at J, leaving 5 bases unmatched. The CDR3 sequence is CASSSYGQGNQPQHF. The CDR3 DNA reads TGTGCCAGCAGCTCTTATGGACAGGGGAATCAGCCCCAGCATTTT.

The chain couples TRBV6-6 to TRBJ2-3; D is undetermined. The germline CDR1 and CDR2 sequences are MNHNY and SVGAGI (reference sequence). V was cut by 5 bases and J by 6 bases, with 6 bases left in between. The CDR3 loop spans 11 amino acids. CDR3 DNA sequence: TGTGCCAGCAGTCCCCGTGATACGCAGTATTTT. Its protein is CASSPRDTQYF.

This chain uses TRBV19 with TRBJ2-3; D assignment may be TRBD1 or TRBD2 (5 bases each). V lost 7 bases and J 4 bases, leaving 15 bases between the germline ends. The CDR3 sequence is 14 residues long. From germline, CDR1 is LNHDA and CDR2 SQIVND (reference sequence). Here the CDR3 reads CASTRGRGADTQYF. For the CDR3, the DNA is TGTGCCAGTACCCGGGGCCGAGGGGCAGATACGCAGTATTTT.

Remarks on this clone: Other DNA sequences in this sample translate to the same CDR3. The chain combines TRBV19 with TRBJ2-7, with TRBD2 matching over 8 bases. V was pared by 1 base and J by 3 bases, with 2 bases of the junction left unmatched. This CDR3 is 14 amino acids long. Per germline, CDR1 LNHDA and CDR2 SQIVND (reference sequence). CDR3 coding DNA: TGTGCCAGTAGTATAGGGGCGGGAGGCTACGAGCAGTACTTC. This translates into CASSIGAGGYEQYF.

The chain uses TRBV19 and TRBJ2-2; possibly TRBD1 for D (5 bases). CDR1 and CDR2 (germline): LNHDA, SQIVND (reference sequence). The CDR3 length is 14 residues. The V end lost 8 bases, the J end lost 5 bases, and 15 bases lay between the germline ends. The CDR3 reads CASQGQGRTGELFF. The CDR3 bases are TGTGCCAGTCAAGGGCAGGGAAGAACCGGGGAGCTGTTTTTT.

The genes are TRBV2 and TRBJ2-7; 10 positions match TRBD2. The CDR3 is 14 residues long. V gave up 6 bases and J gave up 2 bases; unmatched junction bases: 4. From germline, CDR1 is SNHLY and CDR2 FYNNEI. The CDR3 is CASSWTSGAYEQYF. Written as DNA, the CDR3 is TGTGCCAGCAGCTGGACTAGCGGTGCCTACGAGCAGTACTTC.

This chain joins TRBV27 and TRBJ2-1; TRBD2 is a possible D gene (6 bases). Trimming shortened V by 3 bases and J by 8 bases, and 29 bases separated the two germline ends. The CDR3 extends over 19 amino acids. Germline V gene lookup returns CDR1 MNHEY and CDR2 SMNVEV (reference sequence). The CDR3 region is CASSFRKTSPLRLVDEQFF. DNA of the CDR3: TGTGCCAGCAGTTTTAGGAAAACTTCCCCGCTCCGACTAGTCGATGAGCAGTTCTTC.

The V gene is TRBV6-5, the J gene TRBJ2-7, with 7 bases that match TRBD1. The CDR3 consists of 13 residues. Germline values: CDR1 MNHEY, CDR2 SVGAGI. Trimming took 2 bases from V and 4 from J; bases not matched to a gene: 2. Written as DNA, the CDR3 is TGTGCCAGCAGTTACCGGGGACAGTACGAGCAGTACTTC. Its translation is CASSYRGQYEQYF.

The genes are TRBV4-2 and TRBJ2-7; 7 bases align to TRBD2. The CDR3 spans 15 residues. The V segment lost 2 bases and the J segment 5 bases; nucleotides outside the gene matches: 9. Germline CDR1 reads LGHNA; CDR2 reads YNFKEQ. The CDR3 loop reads CASSQRLREFNEQYF. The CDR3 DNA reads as TGTGCCAGCAGCCAAAGGTTGCGGGAGTTCAACGAGCAGTACTTC.

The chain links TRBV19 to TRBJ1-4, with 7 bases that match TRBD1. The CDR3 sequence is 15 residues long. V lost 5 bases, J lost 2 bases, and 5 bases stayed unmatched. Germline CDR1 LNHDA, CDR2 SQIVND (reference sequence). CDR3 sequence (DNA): TGTGCCAGTAGTGTAAACAGGGGCACTAATGAAAAACTGTTTTTT. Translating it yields CASSVNRGTNEKLFF. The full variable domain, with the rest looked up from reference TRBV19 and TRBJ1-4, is DGGITQSPKYLFRKEGQNVTLSCEQNLNHDAMYWYRQDPGQGLRLIYYSQIVNDFQKGDIAEGYSVSREKKESFPLTVTSAQKNPTAFYLCASSVNRGTNEKLFFGSGTQLSVL.

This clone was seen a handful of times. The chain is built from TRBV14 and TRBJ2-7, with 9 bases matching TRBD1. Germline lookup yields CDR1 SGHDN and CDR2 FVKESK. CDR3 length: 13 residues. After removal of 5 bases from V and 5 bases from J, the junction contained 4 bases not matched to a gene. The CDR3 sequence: CASSFRDRDEQYF. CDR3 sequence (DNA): TGTGCCAGCAGCTTCCGGGACAGGGACGAGCAGTACTTC. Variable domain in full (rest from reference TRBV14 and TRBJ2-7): EAGVTQFPSHSVIEKGQTVTLRCDPISGHDNLYWYRRVMGKEIKFLLHFVKESKQDESGMPNNRFLAERTGGTYSTLKVQPAELEDSGVYFCASSFRDRDEQYFGPGTRLTVT.

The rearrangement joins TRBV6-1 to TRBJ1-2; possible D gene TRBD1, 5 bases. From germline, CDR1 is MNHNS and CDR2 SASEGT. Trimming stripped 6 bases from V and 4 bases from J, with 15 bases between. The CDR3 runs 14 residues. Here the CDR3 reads CASSPRQYFYGYTF. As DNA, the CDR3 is TGTGCCAGCAGCCCAAGACAGTACTTCTATGGCTACACCTTC.